This entry features one TCR beta chain sequence. The antigen is unknown. Using unique molecular identifiers, the investigators prepared the TCRbeta library. Each CDR3 protein gets one entry after TCRdb re-called the PCR reads with MiXCR. The repertoire holds 780,000 or so distinct CDR3 sequences, with about 16% as singletons. V lost 0 bases, J lost 6 bases, and 6 bases lay in between. CDR1 and CDR2 (germline): MRHNA, SNTAGT. The CDR3 is 13 amino acids. The data originate from a study of T-cell reconstitution after alpha-beta-depleted transplantation in children. Study-level points and caveats: Reportedly, roughly two months post-transplant, alpha-beta T cells arose from several hundred expanded graft clones. TCRbeta diversity was high at day 60 in some patients (a result of surviving recipient T cells and thymic progenitors). After one year, T-cell counts and TCRbeta diversity mostly came from new T cells.

The sequences come from PBMCs, mostly from graft donor cells, collected 360 days after TCRalphabeta/CD19-depleted stem cell transplant. The receptor was isolated from a male patient younger than 18 who had a stem cell transplant for acute lymphoblastic leukemia, so the T cells may come from the graft donor. The chain is built from TRBV6-4 and TRBJ2-1; D remains unclear. CDR3 sequence: CASSDSPINEQFF. The CDR3 DNA reads TGTGCCAGCAGTGACTCACCTATCAATGAGCAGTTCTTC.